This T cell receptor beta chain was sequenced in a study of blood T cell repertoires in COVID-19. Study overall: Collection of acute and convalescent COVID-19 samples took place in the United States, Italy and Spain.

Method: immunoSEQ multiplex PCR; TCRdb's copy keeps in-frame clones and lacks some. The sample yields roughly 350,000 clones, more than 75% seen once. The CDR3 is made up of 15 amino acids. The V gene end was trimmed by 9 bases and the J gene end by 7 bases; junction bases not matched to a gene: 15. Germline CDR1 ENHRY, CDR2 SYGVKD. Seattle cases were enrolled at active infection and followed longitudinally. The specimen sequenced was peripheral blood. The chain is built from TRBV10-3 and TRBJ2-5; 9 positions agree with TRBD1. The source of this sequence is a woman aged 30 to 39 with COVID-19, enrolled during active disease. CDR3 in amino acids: CAIGDRESILGTQYF. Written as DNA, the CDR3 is TGTGCCATTGGGGACAGGGAGTCGATCTTGGGGACCCAGTACTTC.